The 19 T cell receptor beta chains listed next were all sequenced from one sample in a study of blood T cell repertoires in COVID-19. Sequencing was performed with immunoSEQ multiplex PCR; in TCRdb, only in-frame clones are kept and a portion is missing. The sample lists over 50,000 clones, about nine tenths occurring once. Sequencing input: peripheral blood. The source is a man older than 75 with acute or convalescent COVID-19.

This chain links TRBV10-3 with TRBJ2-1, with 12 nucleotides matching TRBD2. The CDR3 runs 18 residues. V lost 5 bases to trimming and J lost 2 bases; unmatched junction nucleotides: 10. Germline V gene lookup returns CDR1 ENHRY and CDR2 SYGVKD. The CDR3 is CAISTASGGAIPYNEQFF. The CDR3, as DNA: TGTGCCATCAGTACCGCTAGCGGGGGGGCCATTCCCTACAATGAGCAGTTCTTC.

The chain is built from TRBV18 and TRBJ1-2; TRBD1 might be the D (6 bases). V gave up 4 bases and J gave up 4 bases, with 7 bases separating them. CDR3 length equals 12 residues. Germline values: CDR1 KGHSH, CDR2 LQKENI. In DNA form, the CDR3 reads TGTGCCAGCTCACTACAGGGCTATGGCTACACCTTC. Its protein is CASSLQGYGYTF. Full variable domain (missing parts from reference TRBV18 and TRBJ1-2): NAGVMQNPRHLVRRRGQEARLRCSPMKGHSHVYWYRQLPEEGLKFMVYLQKENIIDESGMPKERFSAEFPKEGPSILRIQQVVRGDSAAYFCASSLQGYGYTFGSGTRLTVV.

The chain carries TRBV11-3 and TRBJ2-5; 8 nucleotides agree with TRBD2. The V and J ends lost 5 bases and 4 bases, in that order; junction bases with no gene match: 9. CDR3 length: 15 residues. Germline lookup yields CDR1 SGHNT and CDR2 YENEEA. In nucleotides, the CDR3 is TGTGCCAGCAGCCAAGACGGACTAGCTGGAGAGACCCAGTACTTC. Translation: CASSQDGLAGETQYF.

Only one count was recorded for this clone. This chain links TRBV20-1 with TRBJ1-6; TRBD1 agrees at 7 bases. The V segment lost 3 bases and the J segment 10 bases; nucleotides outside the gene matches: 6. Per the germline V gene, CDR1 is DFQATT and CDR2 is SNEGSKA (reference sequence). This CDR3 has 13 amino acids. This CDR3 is CSASPGGSSPLHF. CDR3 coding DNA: TGCAGTGCTAGTCCAGGGGGGTCCTCACCCCTCCACTTT.

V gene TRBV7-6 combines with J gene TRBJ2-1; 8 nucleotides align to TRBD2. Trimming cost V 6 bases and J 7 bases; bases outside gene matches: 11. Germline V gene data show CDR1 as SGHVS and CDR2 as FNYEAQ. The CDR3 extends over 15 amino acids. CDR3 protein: CASSRGGLGLNEQFF. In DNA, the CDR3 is TGTGCCAGCAGTCGGGGGGGCCTGGGTTTGAATGAGCAGTTCTTC. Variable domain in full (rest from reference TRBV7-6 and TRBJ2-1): GAGVSQSPRYKVTKRGQDVALRCDPISGHVSLYWYRQALGQGPEFLTYFNYEAQQDKSGLPNDRFSAERPEGSISTLTIQRTEQRDSAMYRCASSRGGLGLNEQFFGPGTRLTVL.

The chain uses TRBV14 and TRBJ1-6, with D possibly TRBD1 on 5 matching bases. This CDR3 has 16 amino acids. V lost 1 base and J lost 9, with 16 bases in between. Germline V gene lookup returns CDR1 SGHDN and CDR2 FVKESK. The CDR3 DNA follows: TGTGCCAGCAGCCAAGTTAGGGGAAGCATGGTTTCACCCCTCCACTTT. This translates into CASSQVRGSMVSPLHF.

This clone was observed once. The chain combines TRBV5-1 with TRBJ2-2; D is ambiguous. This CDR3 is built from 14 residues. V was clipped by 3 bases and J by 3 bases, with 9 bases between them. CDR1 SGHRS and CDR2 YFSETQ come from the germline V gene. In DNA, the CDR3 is TGCGCCAGCAGCTCCTCGAGATACACCGGGGAGCTGTTTTTT. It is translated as CASSSSRYTGELFF.

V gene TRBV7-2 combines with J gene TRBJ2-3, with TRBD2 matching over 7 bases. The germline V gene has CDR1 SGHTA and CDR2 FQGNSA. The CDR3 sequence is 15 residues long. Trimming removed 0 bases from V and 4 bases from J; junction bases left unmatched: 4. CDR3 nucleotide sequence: TGTGCCAGCAGCTTAGCGGGGGGGAAGGCAGATACGCAGTATTTT. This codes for CASSLAGGKADTQYF.

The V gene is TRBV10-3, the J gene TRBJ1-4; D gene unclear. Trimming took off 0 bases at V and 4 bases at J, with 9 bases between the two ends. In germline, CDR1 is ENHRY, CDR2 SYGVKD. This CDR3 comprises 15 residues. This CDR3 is CAISESTQFNEKLFF. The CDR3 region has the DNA TGTGCCATCAGTGAGTCGACTCAGTTTAATGAAAAACTGTTTTTT.

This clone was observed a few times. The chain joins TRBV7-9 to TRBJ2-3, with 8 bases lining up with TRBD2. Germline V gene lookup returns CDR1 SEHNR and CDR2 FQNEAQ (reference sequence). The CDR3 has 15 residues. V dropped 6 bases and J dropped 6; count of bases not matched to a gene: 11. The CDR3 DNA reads TGTGCCAGCAGTCTACAGCGGGGGAGTTTGGATACGCAGTATTTT. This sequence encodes CASSLQRGSLDTQYF.

CDR3 loop: CASSTQKRTGGYEQYF. The CDR3 DNA follows: TGTGCCAGCTCAACCCAGAAAAGGACCGGCGGGTACGAGCAGTACTTC. This chain links TRBV18 with TRBJ2-7; the D gene is possibly TRBD2 (5 bases). CDR3 length equals 16 residues. Germline loops: CDR1 KGHSH, CDR2 LQKENI. Trimming took off 5 bases at V and 4 bases at J, with 21 bases between the two ends.

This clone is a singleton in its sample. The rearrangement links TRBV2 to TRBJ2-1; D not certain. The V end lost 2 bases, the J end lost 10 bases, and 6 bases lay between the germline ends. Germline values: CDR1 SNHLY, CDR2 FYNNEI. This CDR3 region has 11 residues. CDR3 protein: CASSERSEQFF. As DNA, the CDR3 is TGTGCCAGCAGTGAACGTTCGGAGCAGTTCTTC.

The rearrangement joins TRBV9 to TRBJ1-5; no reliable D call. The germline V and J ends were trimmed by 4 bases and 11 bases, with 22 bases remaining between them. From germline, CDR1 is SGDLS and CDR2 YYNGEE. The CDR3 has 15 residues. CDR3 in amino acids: CASSPGGSHLLAQHF. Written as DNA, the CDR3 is TGTGCCAGCAGCCCGGGTGGGTCCCATTTGTTAGCCCAGCATTTT.

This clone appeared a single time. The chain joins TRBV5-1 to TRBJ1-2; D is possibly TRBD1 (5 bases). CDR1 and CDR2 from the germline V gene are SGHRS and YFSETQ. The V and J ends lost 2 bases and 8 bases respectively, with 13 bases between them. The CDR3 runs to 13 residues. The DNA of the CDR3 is TGCGCCAGCAGCTTCCGGGGGTTGCGAGGCTACACCTTC. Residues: CASSFRGLRGYTF.

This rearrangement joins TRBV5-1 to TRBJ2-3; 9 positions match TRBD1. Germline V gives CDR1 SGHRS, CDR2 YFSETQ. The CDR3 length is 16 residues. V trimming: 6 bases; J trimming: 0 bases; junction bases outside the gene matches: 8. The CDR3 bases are TGCGCCAGCACCGTCGGGACAGGGTCTAGCACAGATACGCAGTATTTT. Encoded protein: CASTVGTGSSTDTQYF. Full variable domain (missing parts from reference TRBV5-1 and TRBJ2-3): KAGVTQTPRYLIKTRGQQVTLSCSPISGHRSVSWYQQTPGQGLQFLFEYFSETQRNKGNFPGRFSGRQFSNSRSEMNVSTLELGDSALYLCASTVGTGSSTDTQYFGPGTRLTVL.

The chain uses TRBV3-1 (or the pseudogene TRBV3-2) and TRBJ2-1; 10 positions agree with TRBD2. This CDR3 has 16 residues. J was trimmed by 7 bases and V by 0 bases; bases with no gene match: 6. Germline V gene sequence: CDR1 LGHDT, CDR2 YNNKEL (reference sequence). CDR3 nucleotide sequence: TGTGCCAGCAGCCAAGATCCAGCGGGGGGGGAAAATGAGCAGTTCTTC. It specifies CASSQDPAGGENEQFF.

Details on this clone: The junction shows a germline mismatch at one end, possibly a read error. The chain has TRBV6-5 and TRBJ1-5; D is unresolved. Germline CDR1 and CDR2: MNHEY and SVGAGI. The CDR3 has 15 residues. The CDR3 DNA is TGTGCCAGCAGTCATCGGAGGTATAGCGATCAGCCCCAGCATTTT. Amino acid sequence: CASSHRRYSDQPQHF.

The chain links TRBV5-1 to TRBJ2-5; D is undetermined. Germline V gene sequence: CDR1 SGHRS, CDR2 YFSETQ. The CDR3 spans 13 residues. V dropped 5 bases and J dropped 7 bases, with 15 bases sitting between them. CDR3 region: CASREAPSGTQYF. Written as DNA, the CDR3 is TGCGCCAGCAGGGAAGCGCCTTCGGGGACCCAGTACTTC.

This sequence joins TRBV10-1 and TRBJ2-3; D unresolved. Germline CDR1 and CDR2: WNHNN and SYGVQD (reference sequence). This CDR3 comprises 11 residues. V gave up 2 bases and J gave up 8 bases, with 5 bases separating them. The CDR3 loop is CASSEEVTQYF. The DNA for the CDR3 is TGCGCCAGCAGTGAGGAGGTTACGCAGTATTTT.